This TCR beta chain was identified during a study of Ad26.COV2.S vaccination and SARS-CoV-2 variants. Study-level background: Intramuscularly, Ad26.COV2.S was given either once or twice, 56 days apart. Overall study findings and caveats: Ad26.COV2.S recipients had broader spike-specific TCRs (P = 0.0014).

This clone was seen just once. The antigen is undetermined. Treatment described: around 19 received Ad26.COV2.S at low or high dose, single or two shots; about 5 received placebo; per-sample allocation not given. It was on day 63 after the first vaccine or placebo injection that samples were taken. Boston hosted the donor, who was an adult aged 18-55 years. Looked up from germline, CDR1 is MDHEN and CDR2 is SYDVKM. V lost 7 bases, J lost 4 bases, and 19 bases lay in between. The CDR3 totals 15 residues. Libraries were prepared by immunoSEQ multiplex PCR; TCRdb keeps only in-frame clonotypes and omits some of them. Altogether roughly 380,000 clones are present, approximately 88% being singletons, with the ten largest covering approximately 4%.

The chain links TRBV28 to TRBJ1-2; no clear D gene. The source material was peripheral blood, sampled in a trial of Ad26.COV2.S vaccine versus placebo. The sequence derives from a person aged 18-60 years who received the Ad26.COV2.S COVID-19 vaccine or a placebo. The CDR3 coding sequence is TGTGCCAGCACCTCCTCCCTCGGGCAGATCTATGGCTACACCTTC. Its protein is CASTSSLGQIYGYTF.